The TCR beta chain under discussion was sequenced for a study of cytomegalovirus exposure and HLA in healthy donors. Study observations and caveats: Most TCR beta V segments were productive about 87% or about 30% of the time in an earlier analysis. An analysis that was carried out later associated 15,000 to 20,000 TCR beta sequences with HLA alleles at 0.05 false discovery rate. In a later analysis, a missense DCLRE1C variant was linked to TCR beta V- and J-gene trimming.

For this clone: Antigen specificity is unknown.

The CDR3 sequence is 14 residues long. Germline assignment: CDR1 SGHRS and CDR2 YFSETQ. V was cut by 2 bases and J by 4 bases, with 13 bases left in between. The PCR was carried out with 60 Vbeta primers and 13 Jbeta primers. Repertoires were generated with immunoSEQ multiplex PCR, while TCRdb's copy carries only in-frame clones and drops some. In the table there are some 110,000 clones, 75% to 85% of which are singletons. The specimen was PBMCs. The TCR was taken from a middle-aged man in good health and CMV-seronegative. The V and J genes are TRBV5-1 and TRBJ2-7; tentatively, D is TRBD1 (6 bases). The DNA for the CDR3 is TGCGCCAGCAGCTTCCGGGACACATTATACGAGCAGTACTTC. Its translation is CASSFRDTLYEQYF.